This entry features one T cell receptor beta chain sequence. Measured with immunoSEQ multiplex PCR; TCRdb has only the in-frame clones, and not every one. The sample has around 80,000 clones; more than 95% are singletons. The source of the sample is a study of technical replicates of blood from a handful of donors. The origin of this receptor is a human donor in good health. The sequenced sample consisted of T cells isolated from PBMCs.

The CDR3 loop reads CASSYPAGSYGYTF. CDR3 nucleotide sequence: TGTGCCAGTAGTTACCCGGCAGGATCCTATGGCTACACCTTC. This chain uses TRBV19 with TRBJ1-2; D remains ambiguous. Per the germline V gene, CDR1 is LNHDA and CDR2 is SQIVND (reference sequence). Trimming removed 5 bases from V and 4 bases from J, with 14 bases in between. CDR3 size: 14 residues.